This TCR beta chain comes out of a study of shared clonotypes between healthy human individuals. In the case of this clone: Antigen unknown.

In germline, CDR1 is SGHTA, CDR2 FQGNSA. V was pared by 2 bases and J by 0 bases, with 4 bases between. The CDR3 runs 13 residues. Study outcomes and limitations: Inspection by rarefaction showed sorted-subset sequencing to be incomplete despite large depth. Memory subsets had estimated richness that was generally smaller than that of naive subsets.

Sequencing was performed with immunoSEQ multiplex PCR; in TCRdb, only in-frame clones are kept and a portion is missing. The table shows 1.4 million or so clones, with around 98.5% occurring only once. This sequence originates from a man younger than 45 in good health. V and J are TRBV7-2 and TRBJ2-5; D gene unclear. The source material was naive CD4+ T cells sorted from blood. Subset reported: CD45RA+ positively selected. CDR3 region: CASSLMYQETQYF. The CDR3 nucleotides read TGTGCCAGCAGCTTAATGTACCAAGAGACCCAGTACTTC.